Shown below are 12 T cell receptor beta chains from a single sample sequenced in a study of response to subunit inactivated influenza vaccine. TCRdb processed the RT-PCR reads anew with MiXCR; each CDR3 protein has one entry. The table shows around 760,000 distinct CDR3 sequences, with 11% to 15% occurring only once. The sequenced sample was PBMCs from blood, obtained 14 days before vaccination. Receptor source: a man between 50 and 59 years old who received an inactivated influenza vaccine.

J is TRBJ2-5 and V is TRBV30, with D uncertain. From germline, CDR1 is GTSNPN and CDR2 SVGIG (reference sequence). The CDR3 length is 13 residues. The V and J ends lost 0 bases and 5 bases respectively, with 10 bases between them. The CDR3 sequence is CAWSVGQVETQYF. The CDR3 nucleotides read TGTGCCTGGAGTGTAGGGCAGGTGGAGACCCAGTACTTC.

This clonotype was seen more than once but under ten times. The rearrangement joins TRBV5-6 to TRBJ2-7; TRBD1 is a possible D gene (5 bases). V shed 1 base and J shed 0 bases, with 11 bases lying between them. The CDR3 is 15 amino acids. Germline V lookup: CDR1 SGHDT, CDR2 YYEEEE. The CDR3: CASSLLHRPSYEQYF. CDR3 coding DNA: TGTGCCAGCAGCTTGCTCCACAGGCCCTCCTACGAGCAGTACTTC.

This clonotype was counted between two and nine times. CDR3 protein: CASSKNRGFSGNTIYF. CDR3 nucleotides: TGTGCCAGCAGTAAAAACAGGGGGTTTTCGGGAAACACCATATATTTT. This rearrangement joins TRBV6-1 to TRBJ1-3; 8 bases are a match to TRBD1. The CDR3 covers 16 residues. Germline lookup yields CDR1 MNHNS and CDR2 SASEGT. V gave up 5 bases and J gave up 4 bases; unmatched junction bases: 10.

The V gene is TRBV15, the J gene TRBJ2-7; TRBD2 matches at 7 bases. The germline V gene has CDR1 LNHNV and CDR2 YYDKDF (reference sequence). The CDR3 is made up of 15 amino acids. V shed 3 bases and J 5 bases; nucleotides not matched to a gene: 10. CDR3 DNA sequence: TGTGCCACCAGCAGCCCGGGAGGAGTTCGAAACGAGCAGTACTTC. Protein product: CATSSPGGVRNEQYF.

This rearrangement joins TRBV20-1 to TRBJ1-4; 8 bases map to TRBD1. V trimming: 6 bases; J trimming: 5 bases; junction bases outside the gene matches: 20. CDR1 and CDR2 from the germline V gene are DFQATT and SNEGSKA (reference sequence). The CDR3 totals 18 residues. CDR3: CSANVIQPGQAANEKLFF. For the CDR3, the DNA is TGCAGTGCCAATGTGATACAGCCGGGACAGGCTGCAAATGAAAAACTGTTTTTT.

This clonotype has a handful of counts. The CDR3 loop reads CASSLKPDTQYF. The CDR3 bases are TGTGCCAGCAGTTTAAAGCCAGATACGCAGTATTTT. This sequence joins TRBV28 and TRBJ2-3, with D unclear. The germline CDR1 and CDR2 sequences are MDHEN and SYDVKM. V lost 2 bases and J lost 4, with 4 bases in between. The CDR3 extends over 12 amino acids.

This clonotype has more than one count but fewer than ten. The chain couples TRBV5-1 to TRBJ1-1; weak D call: TRBD1 (6 bases). V dropped 4 bases and J dropped 6 bases, with 16 bases sitting between them. Germline V gives CDR1 SGHRS, CDR2 YFSETQ. The length of the CDR3 is 14 residues. The CDR3 spells CASSKSNSGAEAFF. CDR3 in DNA: TGCGCCAGCAGCAAGAGCAATTCAGGGGCTGAAGCTTTCTTT.

At least ten counts were recorded for this clonotype. This chain links TRBV9 with TRBJ2-3; TRBD2 aligns across 11 bases. This CDR3 region has 18 residues. With 4 bases clipped from V and 2 bases from J, the junction kept 12 bases outside the gene matches. Germline V gene lookup returns CDR1 SGDLS and CDR2 YYNGEE. CDR3 in DNA: TGTGCCAGCAGCACCACCCTCATAGCGGGAGGGCCCACAGATACGCAGTATTTT. Protein product: CASSTTLIAGGPTDTQYF.

Ten or more counts support this clonotype. The rearrangement joins TRBV18 to TRBJ2-1; D might be TRBD2 (6 bases). CDR3 length equals 14 residues. Germline V gene data show CDR1 as KGHSH and CDR2 as LQKENI. The V gene lost 3 bases and the J gene lost 10 bases, with 16 bases spanning the gap. Here the CDR3 reads CASSPPLRAGEQFF. DNA of the CDR3: TGTGCCAGCTCACCTCCTCTTCGTGCGGGAGAGCAGTTCTTC.

This clonotype has a handful of counts. The chain recombines TRBV9 with TRBJ2-1, with D possibly called TRBD1 or TRBD2 (5 bases each). The V and J ends lost 3 bases and 8 bases respectively, with 15 bases between them. The CDR3 has 14 amino acids. In germline, CDR1 is SGDLS, CDR2 YYNGEE. The CDR3 loop reads CASSARDLRDEQFF. CDR3 coding DNA: TGTGCCAGCAGCGCCCGGGACCTAAGGGATGAGCAGTTCTTC.

This clonotype was picked up many times. The V call is TRBV5-6, the J call TRBJ1-1; 8 bases match TRBD1. CDR1 and CDR2 from the germline V gene are SGHDT and YYEEEE. V dropped 2 bases and J dropped 5; count of bases not matched to a gene: 8. The CDR3 covers 15 residues. CDR3 coding DNA: TGTGCCAGCAGCTTCCAGGACAGGGACCTAACTGAAGCTTTCTTT. It yields the protein CASSFQDRDLTEAFF. The whole variable domain, filled in from reference TRBV5-6 and TRBJ1-1, reads DAGVTQSPTHLIKTRGQQVTLRCSPKSGHDTVSWYQQALGQGPQFIFQYYEEEERQRGNFPDRFSGHQFPNYSSELNVNALLLGDSALYLCASSFQDRDLTEAFFGQGTRLTVV.

This clonotype was observed a few times. The J gene is TRBJ2-3, the V gene TRBV20-1; 7 positions agree with TRBD1. V lost 3 bases to trimming and J lost 5 bases; unmatched junction nucleotides: 8. The CDR3 runs to 14 residues. Germline V gene lookup returns CDR1 DFQATT and CDR2 SNEGSKA (reference sequence). For the CDR3, the DNA is TGCAGTGCTAGTCTACAGGGGATGGGAGATACGCAGTATTTT. It is translated as CSASLQGMGDTQYF.